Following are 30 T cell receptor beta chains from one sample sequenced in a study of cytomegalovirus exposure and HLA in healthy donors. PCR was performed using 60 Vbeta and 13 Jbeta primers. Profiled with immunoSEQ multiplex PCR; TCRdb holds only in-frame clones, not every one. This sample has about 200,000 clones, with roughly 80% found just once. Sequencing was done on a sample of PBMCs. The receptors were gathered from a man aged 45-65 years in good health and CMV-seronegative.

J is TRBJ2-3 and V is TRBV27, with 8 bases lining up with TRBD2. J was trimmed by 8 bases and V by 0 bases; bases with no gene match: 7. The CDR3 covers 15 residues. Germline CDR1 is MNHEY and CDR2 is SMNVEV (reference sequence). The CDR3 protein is CASSLSKQRESTQYF. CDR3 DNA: TGTGCCAGCAGTTTATCGAAACAGCGGGAGTCTACGCAGTATTTT.

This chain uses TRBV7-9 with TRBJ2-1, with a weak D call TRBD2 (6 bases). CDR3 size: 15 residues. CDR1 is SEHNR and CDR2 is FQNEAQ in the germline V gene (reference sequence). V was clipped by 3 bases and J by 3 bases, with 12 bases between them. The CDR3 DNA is TGTGCCAGCAGCTTTGCCGTGGACTACTACAATGAGCAGTTCTTC. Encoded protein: CASSFAVDYYNEQFF.

The CDR3 nucleotides read TGTGCCAGCAGTTACTTGCAGGGGACCACAGATACGCAGTATTTT. It specifies CASSYLQGTTDTQYF. This chain joins TRBV6-5 and TRBJ2-3; perhaps TRBD1 as D (6 bases). Trimming left V 1 base short and J 2 bases short, with 10 bases between. The length of the CDR3 is 15 residues. Germline V lookup: CDR1 MNHEY, CDR2 SVGAGI.

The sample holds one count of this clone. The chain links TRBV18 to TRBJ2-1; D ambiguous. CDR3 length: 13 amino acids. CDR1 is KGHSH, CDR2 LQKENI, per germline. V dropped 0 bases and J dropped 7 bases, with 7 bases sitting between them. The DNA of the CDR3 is TGTGCCAGCTCACCACCTTCCGGGAATGAGCAGTTCTTC. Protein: CASSPPSGNEQFF. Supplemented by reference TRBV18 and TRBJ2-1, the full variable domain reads NAGVMQNPRHLVRRRGQEARLRCSPMKGHSHVYWYRQLPEEGLKFMVYLQKENIIDESGMPKERFSAEFPKEGPSILRIQQVVRGDSAAYFCASSPPSGNEQFFGPGTRLTVL.

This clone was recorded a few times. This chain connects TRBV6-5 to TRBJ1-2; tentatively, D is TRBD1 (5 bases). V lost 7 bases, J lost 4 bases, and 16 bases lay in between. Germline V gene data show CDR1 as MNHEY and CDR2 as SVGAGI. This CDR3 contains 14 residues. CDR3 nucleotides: TGTGCCAGCACCCCAGGGCGCGTTGGCTATGGCTACACCTTC. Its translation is CASTPGRVGYGYTF.

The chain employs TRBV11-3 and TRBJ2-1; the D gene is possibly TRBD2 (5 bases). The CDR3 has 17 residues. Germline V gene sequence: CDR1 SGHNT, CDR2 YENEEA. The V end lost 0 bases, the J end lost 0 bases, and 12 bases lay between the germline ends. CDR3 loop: CASSLDGSGSSYNEQFF. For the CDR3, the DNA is TGTGCCAGCAGCTTAGATGGGAGCGGTAGCTCCTACAATGAGCAGTTCTTC.

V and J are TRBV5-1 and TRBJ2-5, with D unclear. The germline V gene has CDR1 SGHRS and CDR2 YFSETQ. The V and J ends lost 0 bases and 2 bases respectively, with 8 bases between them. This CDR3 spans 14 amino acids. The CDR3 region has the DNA TGCGCCAGCAGCTTGGGTGTTAGTCAAGAGACCCAGTACTTC. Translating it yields CASSLGVSQETQYF.

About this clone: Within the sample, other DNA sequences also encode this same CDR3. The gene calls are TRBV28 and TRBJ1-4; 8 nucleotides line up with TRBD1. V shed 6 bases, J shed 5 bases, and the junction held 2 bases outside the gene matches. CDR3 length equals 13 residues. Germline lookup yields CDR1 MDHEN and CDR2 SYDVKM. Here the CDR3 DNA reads TGTGCCAGCAGGGACAGGGTCAATGAAAAACTGTTTTTT. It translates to CASRDRVNEKLFF. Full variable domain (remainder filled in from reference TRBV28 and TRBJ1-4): DVKVTQSSRYLVKRTGEKVFLECVQDMDHENMFWYRQDPGLGLRLIYFSYDVKMKEKGDIPEGYSVSREKKERFSLILESASTNQTSMYLCASRDRVNEKLFFGSGTQLSVL.

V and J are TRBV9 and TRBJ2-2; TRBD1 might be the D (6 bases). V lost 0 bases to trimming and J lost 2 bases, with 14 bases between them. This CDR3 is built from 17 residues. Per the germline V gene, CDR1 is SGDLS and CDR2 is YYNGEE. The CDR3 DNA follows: TGTGCCAGCAGCGTAGAACAGGACAGACCCAACACCGGGGAGCTGTTTTTT. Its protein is CASSVEQDRPNTGELFF.

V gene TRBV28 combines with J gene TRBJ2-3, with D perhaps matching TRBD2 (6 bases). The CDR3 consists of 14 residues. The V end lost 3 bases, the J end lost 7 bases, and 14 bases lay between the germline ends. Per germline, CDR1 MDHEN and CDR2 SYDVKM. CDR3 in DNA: TGTGCCAGCAGTTTGACTAGTGGAGGGTATACGCAGTATTTT. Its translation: CASSLTSGGYTQYF.

CDR3 bases: TGTGCCAGCACTCCAGGGGCACACCTCCAAGAGACCCAGTACTTC. This sequence encodes CASTPGAHLQETQYF. The rearrangement links TRBV7-6 to TRBJ2-5; the D gene is possibly TRBD1 (6 bases). CDR1 is SGHVS and CDR2 is FNYEAQ in the germline V gene. The CDR3 extends over 15 amino acids. The V gene lost 7 bases and the J gene lost 1 base, with 16 bases spanning the gap.

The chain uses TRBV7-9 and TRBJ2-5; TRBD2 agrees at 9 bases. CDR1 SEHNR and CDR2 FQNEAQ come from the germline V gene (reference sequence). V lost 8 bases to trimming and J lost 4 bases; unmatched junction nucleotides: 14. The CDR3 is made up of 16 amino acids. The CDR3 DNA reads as TGTGCCAGCGGACGAGCGGGGGGCGCCGGGTTAGAGACCCAGTACTTC. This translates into CASGRAGGAGLETQYF. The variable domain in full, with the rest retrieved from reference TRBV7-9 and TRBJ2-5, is DTGVSQNPRHKITKRGQNVTFRCDPISEHNRLYWYRQTLGQGPEFLTYFQNEAQLEKSRLLSDRFSAERPKGSFSTLEIQRTEQGDSAMYLCASGRAGGAGLETQYFGPGTRLLVL.

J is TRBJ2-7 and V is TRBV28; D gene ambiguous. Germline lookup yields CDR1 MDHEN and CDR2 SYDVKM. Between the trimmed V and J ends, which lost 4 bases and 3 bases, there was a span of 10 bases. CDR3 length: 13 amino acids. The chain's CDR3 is CASSSVPDYEQYF. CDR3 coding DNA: TGTGCCAGCAGTTCGGTACCCGACTACGAGCAGTACTTC.

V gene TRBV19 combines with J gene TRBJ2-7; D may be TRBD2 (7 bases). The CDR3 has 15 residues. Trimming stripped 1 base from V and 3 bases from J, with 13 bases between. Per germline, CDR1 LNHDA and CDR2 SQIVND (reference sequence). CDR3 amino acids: CASSIAGGRLYEQYF. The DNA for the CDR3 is TGTGCCAGTAGTATAGCGGGGGGCCGACTCTACGAGCAGTACTTC.

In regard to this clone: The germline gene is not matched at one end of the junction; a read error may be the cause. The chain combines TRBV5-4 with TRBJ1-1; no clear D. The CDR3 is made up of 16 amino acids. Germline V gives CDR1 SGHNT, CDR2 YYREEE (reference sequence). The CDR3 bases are TGCTCCGAGGGTGTGGGGTCTTATAACATGAACACTGAAGCTTTCTTT. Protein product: CSEGVGSYNMNTEAFF. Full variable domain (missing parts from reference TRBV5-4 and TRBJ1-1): ETGVTQSPTHLIKTRGQQVTLRCSSQSGHNTVSWYQQALGQGPQFIFQYYREEENGRGNFPPRFSGLQFPNYSSELNVNALELDDSALYLCSEGVGSYNMNTEAFFGQGTRLTVV.

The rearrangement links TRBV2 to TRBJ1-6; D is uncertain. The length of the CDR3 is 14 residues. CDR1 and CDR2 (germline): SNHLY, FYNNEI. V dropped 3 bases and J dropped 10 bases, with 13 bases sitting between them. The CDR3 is CASSDEHRRSPLHF. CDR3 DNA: TGTGCCAGCAGTGACGAACACCGGCGGTCACCCCTCCACTTT.

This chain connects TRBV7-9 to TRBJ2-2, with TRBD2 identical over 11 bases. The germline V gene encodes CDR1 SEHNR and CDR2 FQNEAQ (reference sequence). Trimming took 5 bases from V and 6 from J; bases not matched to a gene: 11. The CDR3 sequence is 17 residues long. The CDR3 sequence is CASSVQLAGVYAGELFF. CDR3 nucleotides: TGTGCCAGCAGCGTCCAACTAGCGGGAGTATATGCCGGGGAGCTGTTTTTT.

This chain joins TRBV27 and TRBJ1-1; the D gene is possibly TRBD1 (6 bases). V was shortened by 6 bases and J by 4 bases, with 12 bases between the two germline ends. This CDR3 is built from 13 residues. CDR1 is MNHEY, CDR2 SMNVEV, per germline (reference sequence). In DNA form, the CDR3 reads TGTGCCAGCAGGGGGGGGGCGGGCACTGAAGCTTTCTTT. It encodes CASRGGAGTEAFF.

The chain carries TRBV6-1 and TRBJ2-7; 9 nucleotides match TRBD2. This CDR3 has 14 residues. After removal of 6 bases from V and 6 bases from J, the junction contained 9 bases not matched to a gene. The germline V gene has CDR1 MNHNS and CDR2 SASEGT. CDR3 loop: CASSPSGASVEQYF. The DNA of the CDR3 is TGTGCCAGCAGCCCTAGCGGGGCCTCCGTCGAGCAGTACTTC.

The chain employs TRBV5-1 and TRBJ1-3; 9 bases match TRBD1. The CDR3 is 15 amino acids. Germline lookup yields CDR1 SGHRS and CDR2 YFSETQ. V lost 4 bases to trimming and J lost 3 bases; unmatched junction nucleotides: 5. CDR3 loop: CASSPGTGFGNTIYF. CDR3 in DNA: TGCGCCAGCAGCCCAGGGACAGGGTTTGGAAACACCATATATTTT.

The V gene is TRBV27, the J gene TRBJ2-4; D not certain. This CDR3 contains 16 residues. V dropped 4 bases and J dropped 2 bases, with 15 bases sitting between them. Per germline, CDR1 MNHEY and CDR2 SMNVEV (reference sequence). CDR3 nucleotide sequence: TGTGCCAGCAGTTCCTCTATAGCTCCCCCCAAAAACATTCAGTACTTC. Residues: CASSSSIAPPKNIQYF.

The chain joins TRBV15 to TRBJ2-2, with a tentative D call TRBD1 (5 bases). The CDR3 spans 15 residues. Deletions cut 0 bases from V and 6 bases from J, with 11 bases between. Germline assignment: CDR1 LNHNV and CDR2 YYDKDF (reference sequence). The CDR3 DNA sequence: TGTGCCACCAGCAGAGATAGTCAGGGCGCCGGGGAGCTGTTTTTT. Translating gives CATSRDSQGAGELFF.

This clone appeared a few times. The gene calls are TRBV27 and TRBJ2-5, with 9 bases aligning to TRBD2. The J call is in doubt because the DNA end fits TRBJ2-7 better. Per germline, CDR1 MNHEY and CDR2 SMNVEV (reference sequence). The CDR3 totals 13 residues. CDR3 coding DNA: TGTGCCAGCAGAATAGCGGGAGCCTACGAGCAGTACTTC. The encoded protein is CASRIAGAYEQYF.

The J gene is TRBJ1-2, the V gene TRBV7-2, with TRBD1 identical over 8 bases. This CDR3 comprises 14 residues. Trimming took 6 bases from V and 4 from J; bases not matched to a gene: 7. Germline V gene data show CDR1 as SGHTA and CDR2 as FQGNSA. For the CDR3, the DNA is TGTGCCAGCAGTAAAGACAGGGGTGTCTATGGCTACACCTTC. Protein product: CASSKDRGVYGYTF.

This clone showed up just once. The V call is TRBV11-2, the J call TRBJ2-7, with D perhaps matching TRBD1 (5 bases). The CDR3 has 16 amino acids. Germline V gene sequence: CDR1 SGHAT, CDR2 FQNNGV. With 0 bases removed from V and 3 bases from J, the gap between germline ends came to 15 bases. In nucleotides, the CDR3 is TGTGCCAGCAGCTTAGATCGAGAGACAGTTTACTACGAGCAGTACTTC. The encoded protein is CASSLDRETVYYEQYF.

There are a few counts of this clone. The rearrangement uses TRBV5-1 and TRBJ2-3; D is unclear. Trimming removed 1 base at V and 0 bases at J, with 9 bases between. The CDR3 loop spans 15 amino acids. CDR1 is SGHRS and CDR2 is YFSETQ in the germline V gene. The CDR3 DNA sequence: TGCGCCAGCAGCTTGCCGGTATCTAGCACAGATACGCAGTATTTT. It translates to CASSLPVSSTDTQYF.

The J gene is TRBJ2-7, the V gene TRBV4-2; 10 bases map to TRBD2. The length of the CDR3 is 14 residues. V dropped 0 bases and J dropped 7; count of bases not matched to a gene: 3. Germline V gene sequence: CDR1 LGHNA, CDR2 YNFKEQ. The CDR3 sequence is CASSQEVLAGEQYF. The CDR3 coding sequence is TGTGCCAGCAGCCAAGAAGTACTAGCGGGGGAGCAGTACTTC.

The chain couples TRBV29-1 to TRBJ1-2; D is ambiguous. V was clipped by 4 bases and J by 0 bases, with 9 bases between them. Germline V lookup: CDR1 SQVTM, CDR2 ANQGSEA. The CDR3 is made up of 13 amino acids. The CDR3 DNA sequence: TGCAGCGTTGGTGGAGAACCTAACTATGGCTACACCTTC. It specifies CSVGGEPNYGYTF.

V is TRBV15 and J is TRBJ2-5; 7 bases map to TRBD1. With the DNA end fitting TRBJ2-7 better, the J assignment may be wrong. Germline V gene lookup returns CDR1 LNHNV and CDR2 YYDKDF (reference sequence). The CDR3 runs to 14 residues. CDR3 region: CATSIQRGPYEQYF. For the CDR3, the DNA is TGTGCCACCAGCATCCAAAGGGGGCCCTACGAGCAGTACTTC.

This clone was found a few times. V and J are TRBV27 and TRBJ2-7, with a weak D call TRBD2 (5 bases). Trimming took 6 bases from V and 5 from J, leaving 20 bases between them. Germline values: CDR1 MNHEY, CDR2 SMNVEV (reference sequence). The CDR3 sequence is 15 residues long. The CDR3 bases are TGTGCCAGCAGGGTATTCGCGGGTGGGATGAACGAGCAGTACTTC. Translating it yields CASRVFAGGMNEQYF.